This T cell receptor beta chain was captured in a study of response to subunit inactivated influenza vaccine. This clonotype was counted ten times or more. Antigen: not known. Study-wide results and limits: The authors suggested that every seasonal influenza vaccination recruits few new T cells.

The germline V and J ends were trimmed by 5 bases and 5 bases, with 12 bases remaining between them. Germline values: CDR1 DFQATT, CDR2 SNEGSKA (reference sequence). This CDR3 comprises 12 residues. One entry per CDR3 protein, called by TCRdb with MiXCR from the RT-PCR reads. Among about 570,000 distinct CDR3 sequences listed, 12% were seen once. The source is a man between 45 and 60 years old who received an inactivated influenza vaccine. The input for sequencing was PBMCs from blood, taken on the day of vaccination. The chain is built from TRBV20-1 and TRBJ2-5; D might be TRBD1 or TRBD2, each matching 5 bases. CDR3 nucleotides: TGCAGTGCTGGGGACGTTGGGGAGACCCAGTACTTC. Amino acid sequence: CSAGDVGETQYF.